This passage covers 8 T cell receptor beta chains from one sample sequenced in a study of cytomegalovirus exposure and HLA in healthy donors. PCR involved 60 Vbeta and 13 Jbeta primers. Produced via immunoSEQ multiplex PCR; TCRdb's table is partial and in-frame only. The data hold roughly 200,000 clones, with approximately 85% observed a single time. Material: PBMCs. These receptors all come from a girl aged 5-17 years in good health and CMV-seropositive.

The chain couples TRBV6-5 to TRBJ1-6, with TRBD1 matching over 7 bases. This CDR3 contains 15 residues. V was pared by 2 bases and J by 9 bases, with 7 bases of the junction left unmatched. CDR1 is MNHEY and CDR2 is SVGAGI in the germline V gene. The CDR3 nucleotides are TGTGCCAGCAGTTACGATTGGGACAGAGGTTCACCCCTCCACTTT. This codes for CASSYDWDRGSPLHF.

This sequence joins TRBV4-3 and TRBJ2-7; TRBD2 matches 9 bases. This CDR3 contains 15 residues. V lost 0 bases, J lost 6 bases, and 6 bases stayed unmatched. From germline, CDR1 is LGHNA and CDR2 YSLEER. Written as DNA, the CDR3 is TGCGCCAGCAGCCAAGACGCTAGCGGGGTTGGCGAGCAGTACTTC. Its protein is CASSQDASGVGEQYF.

The chain uses TRBV9 and TRBJ2-4; 8 bases align to TRBD2. The ends lost 7 bases at V and 8 bases at J; junction bases unmatched: 8. The CDR3 runs to 13 residues. Germline assignment: CDR1 SGDLS and CDR2 YYNGEE. As DNA, the CDR3 is TGTGCCAGCTCCCCCCGGGGGGGTGACATTCAGTACTTC. It is translated as CASSPRGGDIQYF. Full variable domain (rest looked up from reference TRBV9 and TRBJ2-4): DSGVTQTPKHLITATGQRVTLRCSPRSGDLSVYWYQQSLDQGLQFLIQYYNGEERAKGNILERFSAQQFPDLHSELNLSSLELGDSALYFCASSPRGGDIQYFGAGTRLSVL.

The chain carries TRBV2 and TRBJ1-2; TRBD1 aligns across 9 bases. This CDR3 has 13 residues. The V segment lost 2 bases and the J segment 8 bases; nucleotides outside the gene matches: 3. Germline CDR1 SNHLY, CDR2 FYNNEI. This CDR3 reads CASSEQGTGGYTF. CDR3 sequence (DNA): TGTGCCAGCAGTGAACAGGGGACAGGGGGCTACACCTTC.

The V call is TRBV5-1, the J call TRBJ2-5, with D unresolved. The CDR3 has 16 residues. V lost 0 bases to trimming and J lost 4 bases, with 16 bases between them. Germline CDR1 is SGHRS and CDR2 is YFSETQ. The CDR3 spells CASSLASTDRGETQYF. The CDR3 DNA reads TGCGCCAGCAGCTTGGCCAGCACGGATCGCGGAGAGACCCAGTACTTC.

CDR3 in DNA: TGCGCCAGCAGCTTGGACGGGACTAGCGGCACAGATACGCAGTATTTT. Its translation is CASSLDGTSGTDTQYF. The chain joins TRBV5-1 to TRBJ2-3; TRBD2 matches 10 bases. V lost 0 bases and J lost 1; bases outside the gene matches: 2. The CDR3 has 16 amino acids. Germline CDR1 and CDR2: SGHRS and YFSETQ.

The chain joins TRBV11-2 to TRBJ2-3; unclear D gene. The CDR3 consists of 15 residues. The V gene's germline CDR1 is SGHAT and CDR2 FQNNGV. The V end was cut by 1 base, the J end by 2 bases, with 10 bases between. The CDR3 nucleotides are TGTGCCAGCAGCTTAGGGCAGGCCTCCACAGATACGCAGTATTTT. This translates into CASSLGQASTDTQYF.

This clone was picked up a small number of times. CDR3 region: CASSGVAGEVNEQFF. CDR3 DNA: TGTGCCAGCAGCGGAGTAGCGGGGGAGGTCAATGAGCAGTTCTTC. This chain uses TRBV6-1 with TRBJ2-1; 9 bases line up with TRBD2. Germline lookup yields CDR1 MNHNS and CDR2 SASEGT. The CDR3 is 15 residues long. V dropped 6 bases and J dropped 6; count of bases not matched to a gene: 9.